This T cell receptor (beta chain) was identified during a study of cytotoxic CD8 clonotypes in ibrutinib-treated CLL listed by TCRdb under 2021. In terms of the full investigation: The cohort had 11 to 12 relapsed/refractory and about 15 treatment-naive patients; 17 to 18 were IGHV unmutated. Partial responses were observed in roughly 24 patients and complete responses in 2; after a median follow-up of 68 months, remission was maintained in approximately 14 patients and progression was observed in roughly 12. Response samples were taken after a median of roughly a year on treatment, ranging from roughly 6 to 36 months. An average of about 250,000 productive templates and 94,082 productive rearrangements was obtained per sample. Longitudinal samples were available for about 30% of the roughly 90 trial participants. Cryopreserved peripheral blood mononuclear cells were collected at three points: before therapy, at response, and at either sustained remission or disease progression. Every sample from remission and from progressive disease was obtained while the patients were still on ibrutinib.

Points the paper makes about the study in general: At ibrutinib response clonality went up, during sustained remission it held steady, and at progression it dropped back toward baseline. At baseline, clonality was higher than in age-matched healthy donors and showed a strong correlation with circulating CD8+ T-cell counts. Public clonotypes were found to be uncommon and were observed to contract or remain stable during treatment; the increase in clonality was shown to reflect expansion of private clonotypes at ibrutinib response. Lymph node repertoires were not examined, and the timing of sampling was not matched between patients in sustained remission and those whose disease progressed.

There are 14 amino acids in the CDR3, from cysteine to phenylalanine inclusive. The read is trimmed to its CDR3 DNA, 42 bases read in frame from base 1. CDR1 and CDR2 are drawn from the germline V gene: SGDLS, YYNGEE. At the junction V is shortened by 4 bases and J by 4 bases, with 9 bases in between. In light of the paper, this sample's time point label describes: progressive disease on ibrutinib. For TCR beta library preparation, 1.5 to 2 micrograms of genomic DNA were extracted from the cryopreserved PBMCs. High-throughput TCR beta sequencing was performed on longitudinal blood samples from CLL patients receiving ibrutinib monotherapy. Patients were enrolled in a phase 2 open-label single-center ibrutinib monotherapy trial. Each clonotype received, on average, around 10x coverage in deep resolution sequencing performed on a MiSeq, where the target depth lay between 1 in 1 million and 1 in 200,000 T cells. The immunoSEQ hsTCRB Kit was used to generate TCR beta libraries. For the original study's pipeline: ImmunoSEQ Data Assistant and ImmunoSEQ Analyzer were used for data analysis, and V, D and J genes were assigned according to IMGT definitions. Clonality, which ranges from 0 to 1, was calculated by subtracting the normalized Shannon entropy of productive rearrangement frequencies from one. Public clonotype analysis was restricted to overrepresented clonotypes comprising at least 0.05% of each patient's repertoire. More than ten age-matched healthy donor repertoires from immuneACCESS were used as controls for clonality. TCRdb re-hosts the immuneACCESS table, in-frame sequences only. Its copies lack some clones; in the studies checked, an unresolved V gene accounts for under half of them, and the cause for the rest is not known. The V and J calls and clone size come from that table; D and trimming were worked out from the DNA. In all, the sample holds fewer than 30,000 clones, and roughly 69% of those were seen once. The top ten constitute roughly 47% of the sample.

This clone came up a few times. Its antigen remains unidentified. No much larger clone exists at a distance of one base, and base qualities are not known. The material sequenced was PBMCs, taken at disease progression, from a patient treated with ibrutinib. The chain employs TRBV9 and TRBJ2-6, with no confident D gene call. The clonotype originates from a human donor with chronic lymphocytic leukemia. The DNA is TGTGCCAGCAGCTCTCAAATAGGGGCCAACGTCCTGACTTTC. Its protein is CASSSQIGANVLTF.